The 20 T cell receptor beta chains in this list originate from one sample, sequenced in a study of cytomegalovirus exposure and HLA in healthy donors. PCR was performed using 60 Vbeta and 13 Jbeta primers. The protocol was immunoSEQ multiplex PCR, while the TCRdb copy is restricted to in-frame clones and leaves out a portion. The table lists a few hundred thousand clones, 80% to 90% of them singletons, with approximately 2.8% in the top ten. Sequencing input: PBMCs. The source is a man in his thirties or forties in good health and CMV-seronegative.

The rearrangement uses TRBV21-1 and TRBJ1-5; the DNA was not compared with TRBD1, the D call given in the table. TRBV21-1 is a pseudogene. This CDR3 is 17 amino acids long. CDR3 in DNA: TGTGCCAGCAGCAAAAAGGGCAGGGTAGGGAGCAATCAGCCCCAGCATTTT. Amino acids: CASSKKGRVGSNQPQHF.

This clone was detected only once. This sequence joins TRBV7-2 and TRBJ1-2, with D unclear. V lost 1 base and J 11 bases, leaving 14 bases between the germline ends. The germline CDR1 and CDR2 sequences are SGHTA and FQGNSA. The CDR3 consists of 13 residues. The CDR3 loop reads CASSLVNSRSYTF. CDR3 nucleotides: TGTGCCAGCAGCTTAGTAAATTCGCGGAGTTACACCTTC.

This clone came up once. The chain links TRBV18 to TRBJ2-7, with 10 bases matching TRBD1. The CDR3 spans 17 residues. Germline trimming cut 3 bases from V and 2 bases from J; bases unmatched to any gene: 10. The germline V gene encodes CDR1 KGHSH and CDR2 LQKENI. CDR3 DNA: TGTGCCAGCTCACCTCAATCCGGTGGGACAGGGGCCTACGAGCAGTACTTC. Protein: CASSPQSGGTGAYEQYF.

The CDR3 DNA reads as TGTGCCAGCAGCGTGGGGGGACTCCAACTACCCAATGAGCAGTTCTTC. Translating gives CASSVGGLQLPNEQFF. This chain uses TRBV9 with TRBJ2-1; the D gene is possibly TRBD2 (6 bases). CDR1 is SGDLS and CDR2 is YYNGEE in the germline V gene. The CDR3 has 16 residues. Deletions cut 2 bases from V and 6 bases from J, with 18 bases between. The complete variable domain, with remaining parts taken from reference TRBV9 and TRBJ2-1, reads DSGVTQTPKHLITATGQRVTLRCSPRSGDLSVYWYQQSLDQGLQFLIQYYNGEERAKGNILERFSAQQFPDLHSELNLSSLELGDSALYFCASSVGGLQLPNEQFFGPGTRLTVL.

The CDR3 region is CASTQANYGYTF. In nucleotides, the CDR3 is TGTGCCAGCACACAAGCTAACTATGGCTACACCTTC. The J gene is TRBJ1-2, the V gene TRBV2, with D unclear. The V end lost 7 bases, the J end lost 0 bases, and 6 bases lay between the germline ends. Germline assignment: CDR1 SNHLY and CDR2 FYNNEI. This CDR3 has 12 amino acids.

The chain joins TRBV4-3 to TRBJ2-1, with 9 bases that match TRBD2. The V segment lost 0 bases and the J segment 7 bases; nucleotides outside the gene matches: 7. Germline CDR1 and CDR2: LGHNA and YSLEER. The CDR3 contains 16 residues. The CDR3 DNA is TGCGCCAGCAGCCAAGATAGATTAGCGGGGGCAAATGAGCAGTTCTTC. As protein: CASSQDRLAGANEQFF.

The V gene is TRBV7-2, the J gene TRBJ1-1, with a weak D call TRBD1 (6 bases). V lost 3 bases to trimming and J lost 11 bases, with 22 bases between them. The CDR3 is 15 amino acids. Germline lookup yields CDR1 SGHTA and CDR2 FQGNSA. The CDR3 reads CASSFTGSSRMGAFF. For the CDR3, the DNA is TGTGCCAGCAGCTTTACAGGGAGCTCAAGGATGGGTGCTTTCTTT.

CDR3 in amino acids: CASSLDRRRTGELFF. Here the CDR3 DNA reads TGTGCCAGCAGCTTAGATCGCAGAAGAACCGGGGAGCTGTTTTTT. The chain joins TRBV11-2 to TRBJ2-2, with D uncertain. Germline V gene sequence: CDR1 SGHAT, CDR2 FQNNGV. This CDR3 region has 15 residues. Trimming stripped 0 bases from V and 5 bases from J, with 10 bases between.

The chain carries TRBV7-9 and TRBJ2-7, with 9 nucleotides matching TRBD1. The CDR3 is 15 amino acids. Germline loops: CDR1 SEHNR, CDR2 FQNEAQ (reference sequence). V was clipped by 6 bases and J by 5 bases; unmatched bases: 11. The CDR3 coding sequence is TGTGCCAGCAGTCCTACCGGGACAGGGCGAAACGAGCAGTACTTC. Protein product: CASSPTGTGRNEQYF.

The V and J genes are TRBV7-9 and TRBJ2-3; the match to TRBD2 covers 13 bases. The CDR3 length is 15 residues. The J segment lost 6 bases and the V segment lost 5 bases, leaving 5 bases of the junction unmatched. CDR1 SEHNR and CDR2 FQNEAQ come from the germline V gene (reference sequence). CDR3: CASSLGTSGVDTQYF. CDR3 DNA: TGTGCCAGCAGCCTCGGGACTAGCGGGGTTGATACGCAGTATTTT.

The chain links TRBV6-6 to TRBJ2-5; 9 bases match TRBD1. The CDR3 spans 15 residues. Per germline, CDR1 MNHNY and CDR2 SVGAGI (reference sequence). J was trimmed by 5 bases and V by 5 bases; bases with no gene match: 9. CDR3 nucleotide sequence: TGTGCCAGCAGTCGGCCGGGACAGGGTCAGGAGACCCAGTACTTC. Its protein product is CASSRPGQGQETQYF.

This chain connects TRBV27 to TRBJ1-2; 9 bases are shared with TRBD1. The CDR3 consists of 15 residues. Germline CDR1 reads MNHEY; CDR2 reads SMNVEV (reference sequence). V shed 2 bases and J 3 bases; nucleotides not matched to a gene: 4. CDR3 sequence reads: CASSLTGGADYGYTF. In DNA, the CDR3 is TGTGCCAGCAGTTTAACAGGGGGCGCCGACTATGGCTACACCTTC.

The chain combines TRBV28 with TRBJ2-6; D gene unclear. The germline CDR1 and CDR2 sequences are MDHEN and SYDVKM. The CDR3 runs to 14 residues. V dropped 4 bases and J dropped 4 bases, with 8 bases sitting between them. CDR3 amino acids: CASSSGIGANVLTF. The CDR3 nucleotides read TGTGCCAGCAGTTCAGGAATAGGGGCCAACGTCCTGACTTTC.

The chain has TRBV28 and TRBJ2-7, with D maybe TRBD1 (6 bases). Trimming cost V 2 bases and J 5 bases, with 16 bases left between them. Germline V gene lookup returns CDR1 MDHEN and CDR2 SYDVKM. The CDR3 is 15 residues long. The CDR3 is CASSLSGRGLHEQYF. CDR3 DNA: TGTGCCAGCAGTTTAAGCGGCAGGGGTTTACACGAGCAGTACTTC. The variable domain in full, completed from reference TRBV28 and TRBJ2-7, reads DVKVTQSSRYLVKRTGEKVFLECVQDMDHENMFWYRQDPGLGLRLIYFSYDVKMKEKGDIPEGYSVSREKKERFSLILESASTNQTSMYLCASSLSGRGLHEQYFGPGTRLTVT.

This clone was detected a few times. The junction does not match germline at one end; this may be a read error. V usage is TRBV27 and J usage is TRBJ2-5, with a possible D match to TRBD2 (5 bases). The CDR3 loop spans 15 amino acids. Looked up from germline, CDR1 is MNHEY and CDR2 is SMNVEV (reference sequence). CDR3 residues: CASSLVSGGQGTQYF. CDR3 sequence (DNA): TGTGCCAGCAGTTTAGTGAGCGGCGGCCAAGGGACCCAGTACTTC.

The chain links TRBV7-9 to TRBJ2-7; TRBD2 matches 9 bases. After removal of 4 bases from V and 5 bases from J, the junction contained 9 bases not matched to a gene. Germline values: CDR1 SEHNR, CDR2 FQNEAQ (reference sequence). The CDR3 contains 15 residues. Here the CDR3 DNA reads TGTGCCAGCAGCTCGCCGGGACTAGCTCTGGACGAGCAGTACTTC. Translating gives CASSSPGLALDEQYF.

V gene TRBV10-1 combines with J gene TRBJ2-3, with TRBD2 matching over 13 bases. The CDR3 has 14 residues. Germline V CDR1 and CDR2: WNHNN, SYGVQD (reference sequence). The V and J ends lost 4 bases and 7 bases, in that order; junction bases with no gene match: 2. The CDR3 DNA reads TGCGCCAGCAGTGGGGGACTAGCGGGGAATACGCAGTATTTT. Translation: CASSGGLAGNTQYF.

V usage is TRBV7-8 and J usage is TRBJ2-2, with 7 bases identical to TRBD2. The CDR3 totals 14 residues. The J segment lost 13 bases and the V segment lost 1 base, leaving 9 bases of the junction unmatched. CDR1 and CDR2 (germline): SGHVS, FQNEAQ. Here the CDR3 DNA reads TGTGCCAGCAGCTTAGGGGGGGGGACTTGGGGGCTGTTTTTT. It codes for CASSLGGGTWGLFF. Complete variable domain (other parts from reference TRBV7-8 and TRBJ2-2): GAGVSQSPRYKVAKRGQDVALRCDPISGHVSLFWYQQALGQGPEFLTYFQNEAQLDKSGLPSDRFFAERPEGSVSTLKIQRTQQEDSAVYLCASSLGGGTWGLFFGEGSRLTVL.

V is TRBV6-6 and J is TRBJ2-3, with D perhaps TRBD1 (5 bases). Trimming left V 4 bases short and J 0 bases short, with 8 bases between. CDR1 and CDR2 (germline): MNHNY, SVGAGI (reference sequence). The CDR3 is 14 residues long. CDR3 amino acids: CASSWGDSTDTQYF. CDR3 in DNA: TGTGCCAGCAGTTGGGGCGACAGCACAGATACGCAGTATTTT.

The chain combines TRBV5-4 with TRBJ2-3; the D gene is possibly TRBD2 (6 bases). The CDR3 totals 15 residues. Trimming took off 0 bases at V and 1 base at J, with 9 bases between the two ends. CDR1 and CDR2 from the germline V gene are SGHNT and YYREEE (reference sequence). As DNA, the CDR3 is TGTGCCAGCAGCTTGGCCGGGGGACGCACAGATACGCAGTATTTT. Protein product: CASSLAGGRTDTQYF.